This T cell receptor (beta chain) appears in the sequencing data of a study of OX40 agonist ivuxolimab in advanced cancers. Study-level information: Prior therapy, whether anti-PD-1, anti-PD-L1 or anti-CTLA-4, was allowed, and less than 45% had some.

Study-wide results and limits: There was clonal expansion of CD4+ and CD8+ blood T cells by week 6 at 0.1 to 3.0 mg/kg.

Regarding this clone: What it recognizes is unknown.

Germline-derived CDR1 and CDR2 are MNHEY and SMNVEV (reference sequence). The CDR3 runs to 15 residues. J was trimmed by 10 bases and V by 4 bases; bases with no gene match: 10. Sequenced by immunoSEQ multiplex PCR; TCRdb stores in-frame clones only, minus some. There are approximately 61,000 clones in the sample; around 89% occur only once, and about a sixth lies in the top ten. The sequencing here drew on CD4+ or CD8+ T cells sorted from blood, taken in a trial of the OX40 agonist ivuxolimab. The TCR comes from an adult with an advanced solid tumor such as melanoma, head and neck, liver or kidney cancer. The chain links TRBV27 to TRBJ2-1, with TRBD1 matching over 10 bases. CDR3 DNA: TGTGCCAGCAGTTCCGGGACAGGGGCATTAGGGGAGCAGTTCTTC. It translates to CASSSGTGALGEQFF.